This T cell receptor (beta chain) is from a study of blood T cell repertoires in COVID-19. Study overall: From T cells, B-cell-depleted T cells, or PBMCs came the material, which was cDNA or gDNA.

In the authors' methods: Amplification with reference gene primers provided the estimates of nucleated cell counts. Libraries were prepared by immunoSEQ multiplex PCR; TCRdb keeps only in-frame clonotypes and omits some of them. That table gives V, J and clone size, and the DNA gave D and trimming. The repertoire includes fewer than 90,000 clones, around 87% of them detected once, and roughly 15% sits in the top ten. CDR1 and CDR2 (germline): SGHTA, FQGTGA. The length of the CDR3 is 15 residues. Trimming stripped 5 bases from V and 4 bases from J, with 14 bases between. The sequence came from a male donor with acute or convalescent COVID-19. The chain couples TRBV7-3 to TRBJ2-2; D is perhaps TRBD1 (6 bases). Source material: peripheral blood. This chain's CDR3 is CASSGALRGTGELFF. The DNA for the CDR3 is TGTGCCAGCAGCGGGGCCCTCAGGGGCACCGGGGAGCTGTTTTTT.